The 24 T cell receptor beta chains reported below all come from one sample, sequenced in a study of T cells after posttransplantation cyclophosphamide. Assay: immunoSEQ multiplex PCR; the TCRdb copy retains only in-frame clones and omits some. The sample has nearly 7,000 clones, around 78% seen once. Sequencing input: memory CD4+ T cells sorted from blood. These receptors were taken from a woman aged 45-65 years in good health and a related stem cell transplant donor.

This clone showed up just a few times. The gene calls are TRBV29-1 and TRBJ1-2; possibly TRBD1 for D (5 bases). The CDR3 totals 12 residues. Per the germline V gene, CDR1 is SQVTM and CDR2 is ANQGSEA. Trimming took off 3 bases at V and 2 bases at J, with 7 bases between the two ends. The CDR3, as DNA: TGCAGCGTTGACCGGGGGAACTATGGCTACACCTTC. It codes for CSVDRGNYGYTF.

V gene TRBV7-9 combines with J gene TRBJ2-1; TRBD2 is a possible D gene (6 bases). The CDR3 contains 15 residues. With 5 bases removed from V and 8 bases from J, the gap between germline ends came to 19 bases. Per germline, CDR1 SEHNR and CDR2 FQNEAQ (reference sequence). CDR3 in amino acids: CASSPGVSRTDEQFF. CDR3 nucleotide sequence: TGTGCCAGCAGCCCGGGGGTCTCACGAACCGATGAGCAGTTCTTC.

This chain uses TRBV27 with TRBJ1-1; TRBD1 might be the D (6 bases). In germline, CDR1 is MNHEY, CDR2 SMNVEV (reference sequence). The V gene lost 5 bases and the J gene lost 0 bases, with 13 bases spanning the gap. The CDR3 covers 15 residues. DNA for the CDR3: TGTGCCAGCAGTCCAGGGGAAGGATTGAACACTGAAGCTTTCTTT. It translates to CASSPGEGLNTEAFF.

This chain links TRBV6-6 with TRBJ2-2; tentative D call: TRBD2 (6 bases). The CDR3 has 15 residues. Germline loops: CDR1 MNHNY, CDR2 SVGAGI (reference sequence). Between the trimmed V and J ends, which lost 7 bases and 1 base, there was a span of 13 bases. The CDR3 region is CASTYIAENTGELFF. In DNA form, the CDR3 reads TGTGCCAGCACCTATATAGCGGAGAACACCGGGGAGCTGTTTTTT.

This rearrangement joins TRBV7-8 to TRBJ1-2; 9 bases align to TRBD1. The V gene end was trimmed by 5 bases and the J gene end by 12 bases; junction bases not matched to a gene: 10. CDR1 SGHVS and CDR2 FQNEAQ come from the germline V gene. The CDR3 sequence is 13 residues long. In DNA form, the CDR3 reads TGTGCCAGCAGCCCTCTTGGACAGGGGAGCGACACCTTC. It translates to CASSPLGQGSDTF.

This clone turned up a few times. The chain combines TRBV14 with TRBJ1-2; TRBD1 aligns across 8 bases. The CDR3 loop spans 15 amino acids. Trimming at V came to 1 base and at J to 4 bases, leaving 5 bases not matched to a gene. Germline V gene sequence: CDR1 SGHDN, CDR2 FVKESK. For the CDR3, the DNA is TGTGCCAGCAGCCAAGTAGGTGACAGGGGCTATGGCTACACCTTC. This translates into CASSQVGDRGYGYTF. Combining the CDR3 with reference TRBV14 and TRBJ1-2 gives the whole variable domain EAGVTQFPSHSVIEKGQTVTLRCDPISGHDNLYWYRRVMGKEIKFLLHFVKESKQDESGMPNNRFLAERTGGTYSTLKVQPAELEDSGVYFCASSQVGDRGYGYTFGSGTRLTVV.

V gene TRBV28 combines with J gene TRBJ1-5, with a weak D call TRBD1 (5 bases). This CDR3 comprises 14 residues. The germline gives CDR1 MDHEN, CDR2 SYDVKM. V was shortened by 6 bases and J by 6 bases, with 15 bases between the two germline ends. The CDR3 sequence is CASRSRVLGQPQHF. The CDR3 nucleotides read TGTGCCAGCAGATCCAGGGTGTTGGGTCAGCCCCAGCATTTT.

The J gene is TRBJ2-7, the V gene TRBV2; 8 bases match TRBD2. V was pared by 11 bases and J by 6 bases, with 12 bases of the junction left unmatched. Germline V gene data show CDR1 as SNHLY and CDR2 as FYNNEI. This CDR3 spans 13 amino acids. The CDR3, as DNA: TGTGCCTCAGGGTATAGCGGGACCGGCGAGCAGTACTTC. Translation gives CASGYSGTGEQYF. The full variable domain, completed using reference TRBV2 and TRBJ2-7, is EPEVTQTPSHQVTQMGQEVILRCVPISNHLYFYWYRQILGQKVEFLVSFYNNEISEKSEIFDDQFSVERPDGSNFTLKIRSTKLEDSAMYFCASGYSGTGEQYFGPGTRLTVT.

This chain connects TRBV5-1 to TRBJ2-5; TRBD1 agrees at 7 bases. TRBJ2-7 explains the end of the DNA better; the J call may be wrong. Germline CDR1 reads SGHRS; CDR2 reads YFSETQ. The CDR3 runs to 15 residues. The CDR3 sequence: CASSLGGRGNYEQYF. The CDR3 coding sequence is TGCGCCAGCAGCTTGGGTGGCAGGGGGAACTACGAGCAGTACTTC.

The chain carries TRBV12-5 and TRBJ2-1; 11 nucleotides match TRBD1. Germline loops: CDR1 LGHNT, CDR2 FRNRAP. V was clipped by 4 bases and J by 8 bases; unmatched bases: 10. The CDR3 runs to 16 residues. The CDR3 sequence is CASGSDRGQGAHEQFF. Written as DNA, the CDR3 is TGTGCTAGTGGTTCGGATCGTGGACAGGGGGCACATGAGCAGTTCTTC.

CDR3 protein: CASSWTGAGTQYF. Written as DNA, the CDR3 is TGTGCCAGCAGCTGGACAGGGGCAGGGACCCAGTACTTC. The chain links TRBV7-6 to TRBJ2-5, with 9 bases fitting TRBD1. Germline CDR1 SGHVS, CDR2 FNYEAQ. CDR3 length: 13 amino acids. V lost 4 bases and J lost 7; bases outside the gene matches: 4.

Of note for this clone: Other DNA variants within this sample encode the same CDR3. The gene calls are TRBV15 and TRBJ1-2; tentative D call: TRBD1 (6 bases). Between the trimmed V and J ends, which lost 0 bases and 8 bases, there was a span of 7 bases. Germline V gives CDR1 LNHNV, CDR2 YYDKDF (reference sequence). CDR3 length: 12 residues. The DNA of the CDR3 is TGTGCCACCAGCAGAGATGGGGGCGGCTACACCTTC. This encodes CATSRDGGGYTF.

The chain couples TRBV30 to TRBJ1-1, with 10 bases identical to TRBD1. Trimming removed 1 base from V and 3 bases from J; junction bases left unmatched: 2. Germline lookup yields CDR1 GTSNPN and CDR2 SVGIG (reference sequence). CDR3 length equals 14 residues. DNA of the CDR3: TGTGCCTGGAGTGGCGACAGGGGGCACACTGAAGCTTTCTTT. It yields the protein CAWSGDRGHTEAFF. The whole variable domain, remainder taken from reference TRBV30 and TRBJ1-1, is SQTIHQWPATLVQPVGSPLSLECTVEGTSNPNLYWYRQAAGRGLQLLFYSVGIGQISSEVPQNLSASRPQDRQFILSSKKLLLSDSGFYLCAWSGDRGHTEAFFGQGTRLTVV.

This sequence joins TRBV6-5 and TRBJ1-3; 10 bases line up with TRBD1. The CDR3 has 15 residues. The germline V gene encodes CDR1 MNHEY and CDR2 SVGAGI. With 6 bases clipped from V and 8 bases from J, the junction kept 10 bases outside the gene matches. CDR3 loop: CASSQLTGGWYTIYF. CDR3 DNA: TGTGCCAGCAGCCAACTGACAGGGGGCTGGTACACCATATATTTT.

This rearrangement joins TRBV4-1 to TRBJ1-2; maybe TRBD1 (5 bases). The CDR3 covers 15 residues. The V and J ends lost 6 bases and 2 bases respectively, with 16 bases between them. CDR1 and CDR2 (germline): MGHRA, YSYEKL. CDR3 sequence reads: CASSRIAAGNYGYTF. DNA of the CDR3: TGCGCCAGCAGTCGAATCGCGGCAGGGAACTATGGCTACACCTTC.

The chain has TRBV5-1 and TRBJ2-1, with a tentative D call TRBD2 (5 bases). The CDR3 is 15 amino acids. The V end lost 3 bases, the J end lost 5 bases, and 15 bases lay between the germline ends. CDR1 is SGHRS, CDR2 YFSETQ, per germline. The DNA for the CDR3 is TGCGCCAGCAGCTCAAGCGGACGAAAAGACAATGAGCAGTTCTTC. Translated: CASSSSGRKDNEQFF.

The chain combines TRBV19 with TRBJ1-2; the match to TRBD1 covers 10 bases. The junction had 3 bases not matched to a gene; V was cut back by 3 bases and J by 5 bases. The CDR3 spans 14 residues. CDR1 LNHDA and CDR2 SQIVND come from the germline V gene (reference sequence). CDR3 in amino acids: CASSIGQGGYGYTF. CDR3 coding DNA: TGTGCCAGTAGTATCGGACAGGGGGGGTATGGCTACACCTTC.

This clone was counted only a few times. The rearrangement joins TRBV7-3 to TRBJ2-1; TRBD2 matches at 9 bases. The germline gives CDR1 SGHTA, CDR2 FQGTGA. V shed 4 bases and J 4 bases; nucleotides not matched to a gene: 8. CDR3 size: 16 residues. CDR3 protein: CASSSPPAGGYNEQFF. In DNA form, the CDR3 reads TGTGCCAGCAGCTCCCCCCCAGCGGGAGGTTACAATGAGCAGTTCTTC.

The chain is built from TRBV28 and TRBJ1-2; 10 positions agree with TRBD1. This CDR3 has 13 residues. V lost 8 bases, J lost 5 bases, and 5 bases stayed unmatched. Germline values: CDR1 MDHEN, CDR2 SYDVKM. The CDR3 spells CASRTGGRYGYTF. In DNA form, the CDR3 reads TGTGCCAGCCGGACAGGGGGAAGATATGGCTACACCTTC.

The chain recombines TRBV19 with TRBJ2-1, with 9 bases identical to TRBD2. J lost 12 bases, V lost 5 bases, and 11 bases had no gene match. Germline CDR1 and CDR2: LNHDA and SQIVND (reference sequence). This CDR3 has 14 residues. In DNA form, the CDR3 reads TGTGCCAGTAGTTATGGCGGGAGGGTAGGCGTGCAGTTCTTC. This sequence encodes CASSYGGRVGVQFF.

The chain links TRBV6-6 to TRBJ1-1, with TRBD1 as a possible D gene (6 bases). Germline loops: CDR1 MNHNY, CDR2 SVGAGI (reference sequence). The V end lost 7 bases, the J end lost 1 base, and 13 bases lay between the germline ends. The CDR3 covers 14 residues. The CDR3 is CASTIDRSNTEAFF. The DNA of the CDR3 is TGTGCCAGCACCATAGACAGGTCGAACACTGAAGCTTTCTTT.

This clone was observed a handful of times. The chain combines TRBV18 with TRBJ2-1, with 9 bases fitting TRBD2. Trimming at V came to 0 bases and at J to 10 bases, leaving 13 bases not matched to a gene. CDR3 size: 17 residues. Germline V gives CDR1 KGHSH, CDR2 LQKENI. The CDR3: CASSPPFHGSGGVEQFF. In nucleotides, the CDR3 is TGTGCCAGCTCACCACCGTTTCACGGTAGCGGGGGTGTAGAGCAGTTCTTC.

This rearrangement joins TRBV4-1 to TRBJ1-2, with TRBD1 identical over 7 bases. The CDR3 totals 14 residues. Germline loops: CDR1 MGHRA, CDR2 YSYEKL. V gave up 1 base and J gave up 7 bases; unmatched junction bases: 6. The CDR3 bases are TGCGCCAGCAGCCAAGTAAACAGGGGTGGTGGCTACACCTTC. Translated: CASSQVNRGGGYTF.

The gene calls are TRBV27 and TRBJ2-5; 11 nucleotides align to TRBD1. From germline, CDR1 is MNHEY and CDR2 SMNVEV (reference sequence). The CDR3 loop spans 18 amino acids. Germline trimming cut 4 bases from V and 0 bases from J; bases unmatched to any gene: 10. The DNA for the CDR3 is TGTGCCAGCAGTTCCAGGACAGGGGGCCCATCGTACCAAGAGACCCAGTACTTC. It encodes CASSSRTGGPSYQETQYF.